This is a list of T cell receptor beta chains from one sample in a study of blood T cells in healthy people across ages. Using its own MiXCR run on the 5' RACE reads, TCRdb lists one record per CDR3 protein. Of about 1.4 million distinct CDR3 sequences detected, roughly 60% appear once; the ten largest clones hold over 6.5%. The material sequenced was blood. These receptors were taken from a man in his late teens or twenties in good health. CDR3s include the opening cysteine and the closing phenylalanine or tryptophan. The D gene is left open where the match is weak. The listing skips clone size in some rows; elsewhere it reads once, few, many or a size class.

size	V	D	J	DNA	CDR3
NA	TRBV6-5	NA	TRBJ2-7	TGTGCCAGCAGTCGCCTCGGGGGCTCCTACGAGCAGTACTTC	CASSRLGGSYEQYF
NA	TRBV11-1	NA	TRBJ2-3	TGTGCCACCACGCCCATGGCCAGCACAGATACGCAGTATTTT	CATTPMASTDTQYF
once	TRBV5-6	TRBD2	TRBJ2-1	TGTGCCAGCAGCTCCCGAGCGGGAAGTACACGGAATGAGCAGTTCTTC	CASSSRAGSTRNEQFF
NA	TRBV7-6	NA	TRBJ2-6	TGTGCCAGCAGCTTATTCCGATGGCAGGGCTCCTCTGGGGCCAACGTCCTGACTTTC	CASSLFRWQGSSGANVLTF
NA	TRBV5-1	NA	TRBJ2-1	TGCGCCAGCAGCGGGGACTGGCAATACAATGAGCAGTTCTTC	CASSGDWQYNEQFF
NA	TRBV6-6	NA	TRBJ2-1	TGTGCCAGCAACTTGGGTAGCGGCGATGAGCAGTTCTTC	CASNLGSGDEQFF
NA	TRBV5-1	NA	TRBJ2-1	TGCGCCAGCAGCTTGGACAGCTACTACAATGGGCAGTTCTTC	CASSLDSYYNGQFF
NA	TRBV14	NA	TRBJ1-1	TGTGCCAGCAGCCTATCAGGGGATGGGGACACTGAAGCTTTCTTT	CASSLSGDGDTEAFF
few	TRBV7-2	NA	TRBJ2-4	TGTGCCAGCAGCTTAGGTTCCGAGATAGCCAAAAACATTCAGTACTTC	CASSLGSEIAKNIQYF
once	TRBV3-1	NA	TRBJ1-2	TGTGCCAGCAGCCAAGATTATCCGGAAAACTCTAACTATGGCTACACCTTC	CASSQDYPENSNYGYTF
NA	TRBV30	NA	TRBJ2-7	TGTGCCTGGAACAGGGAGGTCTACGAGCAGTACTTC	CAWNREVYEQYF
once	TRBV29-1	NA	TRBJ2-1	TGCAGCGTCATACAGGGTATCGAGCAGTTCTTC	CSVIQGIEQFF
NA	TRBV2	NA	TRBJ1-1	TGTGCCAGCAGTGGGGCCGGTCTCCTGAACACTGAAGCTTTCTTT	CASSGAGLLNTEAFF
NA	TRBV6-5	TRBD2	TRBJ2-7	TGTGCCAGCAGTTACTCGGATTTGCGGGGGAGTTACGAGCAGTACTTC	CASSYSDLRGSYEQYF
NA	TRBV12-3/TRBV12-4	TRBD2	TRBJ2-3	TGTGCCAGCAGTTTATGGGCTAGCGGGAGTACAGATACGCAGTATTTT	CASSLWASGSTDTQYF
NA	TRBV9	TRBD1	TRBJ1-3	TGTGCCAGCAGCGTAGGAGGGGGCGGACTTCGCTCTGGAAACACCATATATTTT	CASSVGGGGLRSGNTIYF
few	TRBV20-1	TRBD2	TRBJ2-3	TGCAGTGCTAAGGGGACTATCCTCACAGATACGCAGTATTTT	CSAKGTILTDTQYF
NA	TRBV6-2/TRBV6-3	TRBD2	TRBJ2-3	TGTGCCAGCAGATTCCTTCTAGCGGGCTGGAAGTATTTT	CASRFLLAGWKYF
NA	TRBV6-2/TRBV6-3	NA	TRBJ2-5	TGTGCCAGCAGTTATGACGGGCAGACCCAGTACTTC	CASSYDGQTQYF
NA	TRBV20-1	NA	TRBJ2-7	TGCAGTGCTAGAGATGATAACGGGGTAAGGTACGAGCAGTACTTC	CSARDDNGVRYEQYF
NA	TRBV5-1	NA	TRBJ2-5	TGCGCCAGCACCTCTACCCGGGGGCAGGGGACCCAGTACTTC	CASTSTRGQGTQYF
NA	TRBV12-3/TRBV12-4	NA	TRBJ2-5	TGTGCCAGCAGTTTACGGGGGGCCCCAGAGACCCAGTACTTC	CASSLRGAPETQYF
NA	TRBV6-5	TRBD2	TRBJ2-3	TGTGCCAGCAGTTACTCGATTAGCGGGGGAGGAACGCAGTATTTT	CASSYSISGGGTQYF
few	TRBV10-1	TRBD2	TRBJ2-4	TGCGCCAGCAGTGACCTAGCGGGGCTAGCCAAAAACATTCAGTACTTC	CASSDLAGLAKNIQYF
NA	TRBV7-2	NA	TRBJ1-2	TGTGCCAGCAGCTTAAGGTCGTGGGACTATGGCTACACCTTC	CASSLRSWDYGYTF
NA	TRBV20-1	NA	TRBJ2-7	TGCAGTGCTAGTCGGGGGGCCGTTACCTACGAGCAGTACTTC	CSASRGAVTYEQYF
NA	TRBV14	NA	TRBJ2-1	TGTGCCAGCAGCCAAGATACAGGGAACGAGCAGTGCTTC	CASSQDTGNEQCF
few	TRBV5-1	TRBD2	TRBJ2-3	TGCGCCAGCAGCTCAACTAGCGGGGAGGGAGATACGCAGTATTTT	CASSSTSGEGDTQYF
NA	TRBV5-1	NA	TRBJ2-2	TGCGCCAGCAGCTTGCTGCAGGGGTTCACCGGGGAGCTGTTTTTT	CASSLLQGFTGELFF